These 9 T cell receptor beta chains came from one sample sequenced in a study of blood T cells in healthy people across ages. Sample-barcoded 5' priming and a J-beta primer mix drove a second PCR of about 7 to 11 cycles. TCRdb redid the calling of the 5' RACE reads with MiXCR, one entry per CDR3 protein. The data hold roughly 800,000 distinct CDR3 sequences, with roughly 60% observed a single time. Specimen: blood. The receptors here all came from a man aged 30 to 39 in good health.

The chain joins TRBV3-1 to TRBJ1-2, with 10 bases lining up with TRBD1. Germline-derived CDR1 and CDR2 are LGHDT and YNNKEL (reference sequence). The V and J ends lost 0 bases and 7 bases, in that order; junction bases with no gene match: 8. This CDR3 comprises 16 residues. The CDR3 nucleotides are TGTGCCAGCAGCCAAGATATGGACAGGGGGATACGTGGCTACACCTTC. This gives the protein CASSQDMDRGIRGYTF.

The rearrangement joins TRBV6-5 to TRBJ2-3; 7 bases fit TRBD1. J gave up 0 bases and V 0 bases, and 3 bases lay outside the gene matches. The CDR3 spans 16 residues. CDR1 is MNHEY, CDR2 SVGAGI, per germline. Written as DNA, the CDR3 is TGTGCCAGCAGTTACTCGAGCAGGGGGAGCACAGATACGCAGTATTTT. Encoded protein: CASSYSSRGSTDTQYF.

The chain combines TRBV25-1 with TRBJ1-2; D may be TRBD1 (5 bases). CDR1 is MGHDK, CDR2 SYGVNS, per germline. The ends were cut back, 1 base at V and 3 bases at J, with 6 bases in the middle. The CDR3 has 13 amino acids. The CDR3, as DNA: TGTGCCAGCAGTGAATGGGGCTACTATGGCTACACCTTC. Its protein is CASSEWGYYGYTF.

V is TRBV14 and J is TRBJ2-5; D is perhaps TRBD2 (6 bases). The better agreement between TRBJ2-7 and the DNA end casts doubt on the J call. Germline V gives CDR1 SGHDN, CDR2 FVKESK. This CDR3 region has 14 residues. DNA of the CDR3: TGTGCCAGCAGCTCACGGGGGTATGTCCACGAGCAGTACTTC. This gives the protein CASSSRGYVHEQYF.

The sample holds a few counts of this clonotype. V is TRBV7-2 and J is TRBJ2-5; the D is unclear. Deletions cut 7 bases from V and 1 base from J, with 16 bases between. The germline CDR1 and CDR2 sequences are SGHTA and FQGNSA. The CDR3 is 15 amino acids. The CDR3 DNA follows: TGTGCCAGCAATCTGGGATACACGCTCCAAGAGACCCAGTACTTC. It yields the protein CASNLGYTLQETQYF.

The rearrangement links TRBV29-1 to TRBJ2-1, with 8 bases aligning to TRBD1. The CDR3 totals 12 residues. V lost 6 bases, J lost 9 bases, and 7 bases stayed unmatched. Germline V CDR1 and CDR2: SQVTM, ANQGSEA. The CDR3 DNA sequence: TGCAGCGTGGGACAGGCAGAGAGTGAGCAGTTCTTC. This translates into CSVGQAESEQFF.

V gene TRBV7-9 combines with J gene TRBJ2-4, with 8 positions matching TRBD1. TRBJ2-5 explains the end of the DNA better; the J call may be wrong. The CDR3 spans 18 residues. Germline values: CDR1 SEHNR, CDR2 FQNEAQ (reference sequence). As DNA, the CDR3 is TGTGCCAGCAGCTTAGGGCGTTTGGGGACAGGCGGAGAGGAGACCCAGTACTTC. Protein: CASSLGRLGTGGEETQYF.

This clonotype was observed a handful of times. The CDR3 coding sequence is TGCAGCGCTTCAGGGTTAAATGAGCAGTTCTTC. Translation gives CSASGLNEQFF. V is TRBV29-1 and J is TRBJ2-1; possible D gene TRBD1, 5 bases. CDR1 and CDR2 (germline): SQVTM, ANQGSEA. Trimming pared 7 bases from V and 7 bases from J, leaving 11 bases between. The CDR3 is 11 residues long.

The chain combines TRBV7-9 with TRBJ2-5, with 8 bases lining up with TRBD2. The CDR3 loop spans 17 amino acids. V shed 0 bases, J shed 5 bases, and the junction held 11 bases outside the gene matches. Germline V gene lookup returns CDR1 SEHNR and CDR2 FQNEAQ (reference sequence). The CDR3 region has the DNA TGTGCCAGCAGCTTAGCCCCGATCGGGAGGGTGGAGGAGACCCAGTACTTC. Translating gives CASSLAPIGRVEETQYF.